The entry that follows covers one TCR beta chain sequence. These data are taken from a study of technical replicates of blood from a handful of donors. Germline V gene lookup returns CDR1 SGHDN and CDR2 FVKESK. This CDR3 has 16 residues. J lost 3 bases, V lost 4 bases, and 9 bases had no gene match. Assay: immunoSEQ multiplex PCR; the TCRdb copy retains only in-frame clones and omits some. The table has about 85,000 clones, about 94% seen once. Specimen: T cells isolated from PBMCs. The V gene is TRBV14, the J gene TRBJ2-5, with 9 bases fitting TRBD2. The TCR originated in a human donor in good health. CDR3 protein: CASSPGRLAGKETQYF. CDR3 in DNA: TGTGCCAGCAGCCCGGGGAGGCTAGCGGGAAAAGAGACCCAGTACTTC.